The clone carrying this T cell receptor beta chain has more than one count but fewer than ten. Its cognate antigen is unknown. The data were obtained in a study of blood T cells in healthy people across ages. General study findings and limits: Diversity was higher, and naive CD4+ cells more numerous, in long-lived donors than in aged donors. The unsorted PBMCs prevented any conclusive comparison of naive versus antigen-experienced cells.

Those donating, healthy Caucasian individuals from Russia, were aged about 6 to 100. A minimum of 5.5 micrograms of total RNA was extracted per sample. Primers used in a second PCR of roughly 6 to 12 cycles were a sample-barcoded 5' primer and a J-beta primer mix. Via MiXCR, TCRdb re-called the 5' RACE reads, giving one row per CDR3 protein. Of about 1,000,000 distinct CDR3 sequences listed, 45% are singletons. Trimming cost V 6 bases and J 1 base, with 12 bases left between them. The CDR3 is 15 amino acids. In germline, CDR1 is MNHEY, CDR2 SVGEGT. The sequenced sample consisted of blood. The gene calls are TRBV6-2 or TRBV6-3 and TRBJ2-2; the D is unclear. This TCR was sampled from a woman aged 55-69 years in good health. The CDR3 region is CASRHGNLNTGELFF. DNA for the CDR3: TGTGCCAGCAGGCACGGAAACTTGAACACCGGGGAGCTGTTTTTT.